The T cell receptor (beta chain) under discussion was sequenced for a study of shared clonotypes between healthy human individuals. Study results and limitations: When naive CD4 clonotypes were compared across a few donors, 4% to 6.5% were shared.

Germline V gives CDR1 SGHTA, CDR2 FQGNSA. With V trimmed by 2 bases and J by 2 bases, 4 bases remained unmatched. The CDR3 is 15 amino acids. The protocol was immunoSEQ multiplex PCR, while the TCRdb copy is restricted to in-frame clones and leaves out a portion. The repertoire holds some 580,000 clones, with roughly 98% as singletons. Concerning this clone itself: The antigen is undetermined.

The naive CD8 population came from CD45RO-negative cells selected for CCR7, without terminally differentiated effector memory CD45RA+ cells. Sequencing was carried out using naive CD8+ T cells sorted from blood. This receptor was taken from a man under 40 in good health. J is TRBJ2-7 and V is TRBV7-2; 9 bases match TRBD1. The CDR3 loop is CASSLRGQGTYEQYF. The CDR3 region has the DNA TGTGCCAGCAGCTTAAGAGGACAGGGGACCTACGAGCAGTACTTC.